Shown below are 2 T cell receptor beta chains from a single sample sequenced in a study of blood T cell repertoires in COVID-19. Method: immunoSEQ multiplex PCR; TCRdb's copy keeps in-frame clones and lacks some. Of 120,000 or so clones listed, around 86% were seen once; the top ten hold over 25%. Source material: peripheral blood. The receptors come from a woman aged 80 or over with acute or convalescent COVID-19.

The chain combines TRBV6-4 with TRBJ1-2; D unresolved. Trimming took 3 bases from V and 4 from J, leaving 21 bases between them. CDR1 and CDR2 (germline): MRHNA, SNTAGT. This CDR3 contains 17 residues. The CDR3: CASSESPSLARIYGYTF. The CDR3 nucleotides read TGTGCCAGCAGTGAATCCCCAAGCCTTGCCCGAATCTATGGCTACACCTTC.

This clone has only one observation. The rearrangement uses TRBV5-1 and TRBJ1-5; 7 bases line up with TRBD1. The CDR3 is 16 amino acids. V gave up 3 bases and J gave up 2 bases; unmatched junction bases: 8. Germline CDR1 and CDR2: SGHRS and YFSETQ. CDR3 loop: CASSYAGTAGNQPQHF. DNA for the CDR3: TGCGCCAGCAGCTACGCCGGGACAGCGGGCAATCAGCCCCAGCATTTT.